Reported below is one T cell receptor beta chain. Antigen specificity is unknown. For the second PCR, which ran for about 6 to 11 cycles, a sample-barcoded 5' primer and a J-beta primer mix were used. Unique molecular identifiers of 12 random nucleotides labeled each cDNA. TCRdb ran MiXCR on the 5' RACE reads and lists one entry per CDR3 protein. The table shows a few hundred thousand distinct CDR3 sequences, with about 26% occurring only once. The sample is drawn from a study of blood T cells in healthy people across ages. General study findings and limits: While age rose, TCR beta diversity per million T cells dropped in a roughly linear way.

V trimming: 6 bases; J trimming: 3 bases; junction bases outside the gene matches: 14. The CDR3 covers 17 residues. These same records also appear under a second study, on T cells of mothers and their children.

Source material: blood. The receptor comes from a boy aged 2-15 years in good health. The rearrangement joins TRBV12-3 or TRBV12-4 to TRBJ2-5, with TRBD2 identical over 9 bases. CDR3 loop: CASSQGKRGGREETQYF. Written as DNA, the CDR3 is TGTGCCAGCAGCCAAGGGAAACGGGGCGGGAGGGAAGAGACCCAGTACTTC.